This record covers a single T cell receptor (beta chain). This clone was seen ten or more times. Its specific antigen is unknown. Base qualities are not recorded, but no much larger clone differs from it by a single base. This record belongs to a study of blood T cell repertoires in COVID-19 (dated by TCRdb to about 2020). Broadly, across the study: The collaborator samples originated in the United States, Italy and Spain and spanned the acute and convalescent phases of COVID-19. The samples were drawn from two sources: the first 160 participants of the ongoing ImmuneRACE study, and some 1,300 subjects contributed by 6 global collaborators. A de-identified subject ID, COVID-19 status, age in years and sex were almost always included in the sample metadata. Where HLA class I and class II types were available, the types were taken from metadata supplied by the sample provider, not from assay-based typing. A freely available public database, intended as a resource for researchers studying the immune response to SARS-CoV-2, is where the repertoires were released. The prospective study material was composed of cDNA or gDNA derived from T cells, B-cell-depleted T cells, or PBMCs. Deeply sampled blood TCRbeta repertoires from subjects exposed to, actively infected with, or recovered from COVID-19 were included in the dataset.

The CDR3 sequence holds 15 residues, the cysteine and phenylalanine included. Just the 45-base CDR3 DNA is kept, in frame starting at base 1. Per the germline V gene, SGHTA is the CDR1 and FQGNSA is the CDR2. Between the V and J ends, shortened by 5 bases and 2 bases respectively, the junction contains 13 bases. Another Seattle source contributed samples from volunteer blood donors who had recovered from COVID-19. The collaborating institutions used their own protocols to collect whole blood in K2EDTA tubes. For TCRbeta analysis, collaborators shipped samples as frozen whole blood, isolated PBMCs, or DNA extracted from either of those sample types. Broad study findings and their caveats: How much clinical and demographic metadata was included differed by source and by participant, and the metadata was provided uncurated.

TCRbeta CDR3 regions were amplified from genomic DNA using the immunoSEQ Assay, a bias-controlled multiplex PCR. The source study handled its data this way. The number of nucleated cells in each sample was estimated from the amplification of reference gene primers within the assay. Sequence reads were collapsed and filtered to measure the absolute abundance of every unique TCRbeta CDR3 rearrangement. Productive Simpson clonality was computed per sample as the square root of Simpson's diversity index over productive rearrangements. TCRdb re-hosts the immuneACCESS table, in-frame sequences only. Its copies lack some clones; in the studies checked, an unresolved V gene accounts for under half of them, and the cause for the rest is not known. V and J calls and clone size are those listed in that table; D and trimming were worked out from the DNA. The sample includes under 300,000 clones, with 83% observed a single time. The ten most abundant clones make up roughly a tenth of the sample.

Sequencing used peripheral blood. This TCR was recovered from a woman between 45 and 60 years old who had recovered from COVID-19. The rearranged segments are TRBV7-2 and TRBJ1-3, with a weak D call of TRBD1 (5 bases match). The CDR3 amino acid sequence is: CASSPGGVAGNTIYF. The nucleotides read TGTGCCAGCAGCCCCGGAGGGGTAGCTGGAAACACCATATATTTT.